This paragraph reports one T cell receptor beta chain. Its cognate antigen is unknown. This record comes from a study of CD8 T cells in ankylosing spondylitis. Study-wide findings and caveats: According to the report, clones linked to the disease were significantly enriched in matched synovial fluid samples taken from ankylosing spondylitis patients. What appeared characteristic of ankylosing spondylitis blood was a TCR beta motif of eight highly homologous variants. Disease-associated clonotypes exhibited CD8+ identity and were relatively infrequent in peripheral blood. Some motif variants had been reported before (in reactive arthritis synovial fluid and blood).

Molecular-barcoded quantitative 5'-RACE produced these TCR beta libraries. Using its own MiXCR run on the 5' RACE reads, TCRdb lists one record per CDR3 protein. This table holds hundreds of thousands of distinct CDR3 sequences, roughly 13% found once. The clonotype originates from a male donor with ankylosing spondylitis. The source material was blood, either unsorted or a sorted T cell fraction (not recorded which).

The CDR3, as DNA: TGCGCCAGCACCCCGACGCCTAGCTCCTACAATGAGCAGTTCTTC. Translating gives CASTPTPSSYNEQFF. J is TRBJ2-1 and V is TRBV5-1; D ambiguous. V was pared by 6 bases and J by 0 bases, with 13 bases between. Per germline, CDR1 SGHRS and CDR2 YFSETQ. This CDR3 has 15 residues.